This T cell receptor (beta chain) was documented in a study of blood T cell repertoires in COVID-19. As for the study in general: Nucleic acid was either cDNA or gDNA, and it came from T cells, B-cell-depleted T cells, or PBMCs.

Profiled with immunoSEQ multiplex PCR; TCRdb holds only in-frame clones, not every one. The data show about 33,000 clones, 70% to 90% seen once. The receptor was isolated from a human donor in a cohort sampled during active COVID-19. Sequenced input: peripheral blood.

The CDR3, as DNA: TGTGCCAGCAGCGGAGGCCTCCAGAAGACCCAGTACTTC. Translation gives CASSGGLQKTQYF. The chain couples TRBV9 to TRBJ2-5; no reliable D call. CDR1 and CDR2 (germline): SGDLS, YYNGEE. The CDR3 has 13 amino acids. V gave up 3 bases and J gave up 6 bases, with 12 bases separating them.